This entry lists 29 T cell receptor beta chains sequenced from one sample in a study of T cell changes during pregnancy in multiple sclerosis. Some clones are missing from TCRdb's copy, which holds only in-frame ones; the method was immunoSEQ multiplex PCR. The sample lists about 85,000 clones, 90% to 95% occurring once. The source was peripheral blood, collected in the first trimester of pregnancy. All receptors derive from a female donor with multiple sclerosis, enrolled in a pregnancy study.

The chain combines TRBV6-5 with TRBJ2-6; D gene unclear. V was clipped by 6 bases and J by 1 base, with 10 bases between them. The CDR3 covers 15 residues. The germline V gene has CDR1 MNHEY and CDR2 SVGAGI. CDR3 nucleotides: TGTGCCAGCAGATCCCAGGCGTCTGGGGCCAACGTCCTGACTTTC. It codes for CASRSQASGANVLTF.

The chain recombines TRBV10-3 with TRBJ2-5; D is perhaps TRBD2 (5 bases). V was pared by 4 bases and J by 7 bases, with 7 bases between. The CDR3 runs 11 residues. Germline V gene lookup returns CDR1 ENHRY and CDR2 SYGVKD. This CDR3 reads CAISGGGTQYF. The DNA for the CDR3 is TGTGCCATCAGTGGAGGAGGGACCCAGTACTTC.

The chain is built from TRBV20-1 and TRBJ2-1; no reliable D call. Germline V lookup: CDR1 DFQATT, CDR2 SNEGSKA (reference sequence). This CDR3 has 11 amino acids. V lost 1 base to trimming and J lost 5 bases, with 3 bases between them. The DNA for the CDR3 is TGCAGTGCTAGAGCAGACAATGAGCAGTTCTTC. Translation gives CSARADNEQFF.

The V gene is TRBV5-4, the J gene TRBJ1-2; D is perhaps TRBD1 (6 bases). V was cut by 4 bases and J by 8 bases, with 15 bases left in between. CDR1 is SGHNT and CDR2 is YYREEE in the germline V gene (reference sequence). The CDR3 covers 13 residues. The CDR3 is CASSRVGARGYTF. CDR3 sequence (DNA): TGTGCCAGCAGCCGGGTGGGGGCGCGAGGCTACACCTTC.

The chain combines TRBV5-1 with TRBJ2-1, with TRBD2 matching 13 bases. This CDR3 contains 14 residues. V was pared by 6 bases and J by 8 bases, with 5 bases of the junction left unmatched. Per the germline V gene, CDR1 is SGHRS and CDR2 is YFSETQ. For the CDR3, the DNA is TGCGCCAGCAAGGGACTAGCGGGACATGATGAGCAGTTCTTC. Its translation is CASKGLAGHDEQFF.

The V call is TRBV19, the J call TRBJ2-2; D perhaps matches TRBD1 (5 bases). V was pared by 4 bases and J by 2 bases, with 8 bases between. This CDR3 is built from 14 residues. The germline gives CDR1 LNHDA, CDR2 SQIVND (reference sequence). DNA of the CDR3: TGTGCCAGTAGTACGACAGTTAACACCGGGGAGCTGTTTTTT. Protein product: CASSTTVNTGELFF.

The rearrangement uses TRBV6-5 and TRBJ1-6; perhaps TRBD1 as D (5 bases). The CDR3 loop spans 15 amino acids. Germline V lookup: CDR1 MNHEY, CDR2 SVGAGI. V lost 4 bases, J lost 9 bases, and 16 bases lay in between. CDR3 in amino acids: CASSFRPWQGSPLHF. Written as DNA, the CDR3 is TGTGCCAGCAGTTTTAGACCTTGGCAGGGTTCACCCCTCCACTTT.

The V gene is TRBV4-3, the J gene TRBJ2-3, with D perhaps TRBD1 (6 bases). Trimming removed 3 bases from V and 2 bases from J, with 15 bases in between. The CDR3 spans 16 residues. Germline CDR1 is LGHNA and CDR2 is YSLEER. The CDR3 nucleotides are TGCGCCAGCAGCCATGGGTCAGGGGCCCTCACAGATACGCAGTATTTT. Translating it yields CASSHGSGALTDTQYF.

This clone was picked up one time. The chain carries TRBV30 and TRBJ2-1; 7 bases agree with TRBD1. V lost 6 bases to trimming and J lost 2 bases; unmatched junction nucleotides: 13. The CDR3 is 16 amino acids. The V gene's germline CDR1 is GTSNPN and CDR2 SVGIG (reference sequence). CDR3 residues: CACRSTGRLTYNEQFF. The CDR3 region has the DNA TGTGCCTGCCGCTCGACAGGGCGCCTTACCTACAATGAGCAGTTCTTC.

The CDR3 reads CASSLDRVVTEAFF. The CDR3, as DNA: TGTGCCAGCAGCTTAGACAGGGTTGTCACTGAAGCTTTCTTT. The V and J genes are TRBV7-8 and TRBJ1-1, with D perhaps matching TRBD1 (6 bases). The V and J ends lost 1 base and 4 bases respectively, with 10 bases between them. This CDR3 comprises 14 residues. Germline values: CDR1 SGHVS, CDR2 FQNEAQ.

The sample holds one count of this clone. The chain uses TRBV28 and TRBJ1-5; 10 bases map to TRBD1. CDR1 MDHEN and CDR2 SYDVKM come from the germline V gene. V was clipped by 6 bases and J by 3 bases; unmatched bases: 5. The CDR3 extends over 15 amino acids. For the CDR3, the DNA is TGTGCCAGCAGACCGACAGGGGGCAACAATCAGCCCCAGCATTTT. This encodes CASRPTGGNNQPQHF.

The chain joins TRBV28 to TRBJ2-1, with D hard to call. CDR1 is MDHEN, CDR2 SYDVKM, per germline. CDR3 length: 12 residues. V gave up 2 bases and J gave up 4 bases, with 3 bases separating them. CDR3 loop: CASSLTYNEQFF. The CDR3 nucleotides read TGTGCCAGCAGTTTAACATACAATGAGCAGTTCTTC.

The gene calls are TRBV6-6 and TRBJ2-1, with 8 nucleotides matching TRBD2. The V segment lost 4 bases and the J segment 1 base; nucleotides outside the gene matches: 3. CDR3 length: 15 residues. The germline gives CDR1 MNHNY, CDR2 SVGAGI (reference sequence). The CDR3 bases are TGTGCCAGCAGTTTTAGCGGGGATTCCTACAATGAGCAGTTCTTC. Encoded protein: CASSFSGDSYNEQFF.

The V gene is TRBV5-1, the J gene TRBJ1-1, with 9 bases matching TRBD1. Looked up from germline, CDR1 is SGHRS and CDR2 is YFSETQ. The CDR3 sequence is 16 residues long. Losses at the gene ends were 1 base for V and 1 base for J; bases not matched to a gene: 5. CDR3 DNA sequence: TGCGCCAGCAGCTTGACCCCGGGACAGGGGAACACTGAAGCTTTCTTT. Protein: CASSLTPGQGNTEAFF.

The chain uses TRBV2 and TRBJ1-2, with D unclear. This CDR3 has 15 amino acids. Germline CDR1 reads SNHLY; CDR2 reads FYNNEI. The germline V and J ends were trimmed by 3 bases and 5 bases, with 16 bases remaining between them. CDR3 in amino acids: CASSDPSLVRYGYTF. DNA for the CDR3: TGTGCCAGCAGTGATCCCAGCCTAGTAAGATATGGCTACACCTTC.

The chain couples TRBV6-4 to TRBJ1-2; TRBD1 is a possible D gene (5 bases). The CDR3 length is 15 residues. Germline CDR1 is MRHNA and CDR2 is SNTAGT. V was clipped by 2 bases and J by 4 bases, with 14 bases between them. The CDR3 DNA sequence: TGTGCCAGCAGTGACGGCTTGGGCAGGGTCTATGGCTACACCTTC. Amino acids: CASSDGLGRVYGYTF.

The CDR3 DNA follows: TGTGCCAGCAGTCTGGAACAGGGAAGTGAGCAGTTCTTC. It yields the protein CASSLEQGSEQFF. This sequence joins TRBV2 and TRBJ2-1; possible D gene TRBD1, 6 bases. The V and J ends lost 5 bases and 9 bases respectively, with 14 bases between them. CDR1 and CDR2 (germline): SNHLY, FYNNEI. The CDR3 has 13 residues. The full variable domain, its missing parts supplied by reference TRBV2 and TRBJ2-1, is EPEVTQTPSHQVTQMGQEVILRCVPISNHLYFYWYRQILGQKVEFLVSFYNNEISEKSEIFDDQFSVERPDGSNFTLKIRSTKLEDSAMYFCASSLEQGSEQFFGPGTRLTVL.

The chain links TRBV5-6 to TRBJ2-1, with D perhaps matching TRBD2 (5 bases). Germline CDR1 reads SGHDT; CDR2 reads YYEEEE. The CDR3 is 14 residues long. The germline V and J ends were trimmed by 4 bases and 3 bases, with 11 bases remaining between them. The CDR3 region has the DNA TGTGCCAGCAGCATCCCGGGAATCTACAATGAGCAGTTCTTC. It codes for CASSIPGIYNEQFF.

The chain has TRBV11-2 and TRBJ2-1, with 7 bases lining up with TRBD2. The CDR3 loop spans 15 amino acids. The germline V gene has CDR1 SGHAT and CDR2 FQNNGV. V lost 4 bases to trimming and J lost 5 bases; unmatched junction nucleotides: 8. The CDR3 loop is CASSSTGTNNNEQFF. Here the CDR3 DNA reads TGTGCCAGCAGCTCCACCGGGACTAACAACAATGAGCAGTTCTTC.

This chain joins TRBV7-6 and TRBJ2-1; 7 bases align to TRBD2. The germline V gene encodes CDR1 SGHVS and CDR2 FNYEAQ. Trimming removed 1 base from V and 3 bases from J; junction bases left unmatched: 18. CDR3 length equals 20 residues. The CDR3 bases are TGTGCCAGCAGCTTAGGTCATTTGCGTGCCAGCGGGGAACACTACAATGAGCAGTTCTTC. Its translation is CASSLGHLRASGEHYNEQFF.

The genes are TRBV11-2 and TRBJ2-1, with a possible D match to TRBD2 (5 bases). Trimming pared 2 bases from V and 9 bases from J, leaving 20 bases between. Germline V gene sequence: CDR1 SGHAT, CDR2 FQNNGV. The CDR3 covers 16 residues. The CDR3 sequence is CASSLLVRGRGGEQFF. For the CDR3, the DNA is TGTGCCAGCAGCTTATTAGTGCGAGGGAGAGGCGGTGAGCAGTTCTTC. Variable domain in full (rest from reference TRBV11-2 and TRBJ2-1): EAGVAQSPRYKIIEKRQSVAFWCNPISGHATLYWYQQILGQGPKLLIQFQNNGVVDDSQLPKDRFSAERLKGVDSTLKIQPAKLEDSAVYLCASSLLVRGRGGEQFFGPGTRLTVL.

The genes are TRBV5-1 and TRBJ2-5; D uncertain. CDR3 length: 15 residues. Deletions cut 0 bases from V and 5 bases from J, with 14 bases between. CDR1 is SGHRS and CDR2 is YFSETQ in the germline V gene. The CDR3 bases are TGCGCCAGCAGCTTGGTGGTTAGCTCTGTTGAGACCCAGTACTTC. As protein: CASSLVVSSVETQYF. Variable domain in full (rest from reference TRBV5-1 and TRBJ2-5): KAGVTQTPRYLIKTRGQQVTLSCSPISGHRSVSWYQQTPGQGLQFLFEYFSETQRNKGNFPGRFSGRQFSNSRSEMNVSTLELGDSALYLCASSLVVSSVETQYFGPGTRLLVL.

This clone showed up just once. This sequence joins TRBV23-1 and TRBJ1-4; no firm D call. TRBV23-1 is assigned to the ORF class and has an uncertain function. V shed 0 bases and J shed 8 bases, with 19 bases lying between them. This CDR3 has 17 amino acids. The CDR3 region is CASSQSWLGLGSEKLFF. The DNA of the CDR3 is TGCGCCAGCAGTCAATCGTGGTTGGGCTTAGGTTCGGAAAAACTGTTTTTT.

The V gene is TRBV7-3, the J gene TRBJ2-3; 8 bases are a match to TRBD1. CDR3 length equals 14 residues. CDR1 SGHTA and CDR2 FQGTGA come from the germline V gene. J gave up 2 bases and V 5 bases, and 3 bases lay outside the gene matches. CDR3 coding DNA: TGTGCCAGCAGCCAGACAGGGGCCACAGATACGCAGTATTTT. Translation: CASSQTGATDTQYF.

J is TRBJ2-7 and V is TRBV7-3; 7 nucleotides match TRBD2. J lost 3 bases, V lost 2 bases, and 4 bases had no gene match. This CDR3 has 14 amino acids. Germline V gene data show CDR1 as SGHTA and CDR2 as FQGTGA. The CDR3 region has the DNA TGTGCCAGCAGCTTAGCGGGAGAGATCTACGAGCAGTACTTC. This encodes CASSLAGEIYEQYF.

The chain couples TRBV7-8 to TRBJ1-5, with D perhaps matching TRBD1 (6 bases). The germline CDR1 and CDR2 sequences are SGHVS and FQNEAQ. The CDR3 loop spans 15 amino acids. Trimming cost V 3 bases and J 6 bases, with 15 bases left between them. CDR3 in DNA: TGTGCCAGCAGCTTTGGCAGGGGAAGGGCTCAGCCCCAGCATTTT. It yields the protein CASSFGRGRAQPQHF.

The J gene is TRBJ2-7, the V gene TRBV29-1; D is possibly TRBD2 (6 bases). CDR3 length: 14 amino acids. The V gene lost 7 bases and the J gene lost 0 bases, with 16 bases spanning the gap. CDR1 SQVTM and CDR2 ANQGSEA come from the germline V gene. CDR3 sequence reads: CSAGSGGDSYEQYF. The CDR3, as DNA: TGCAGCGCGGGAAGTGGAGGGGACTCCTACGAGCAGTACTTC.

This CDR3 reads CASKTGQGYSNQPQHF. As DNA, the CDR3 is TGTGCCAGCAAGACAGGACAGGGGTATAGCAATCAGCCCCAGCATTTT. The chain has TRBV2 and TRBJ1-5, with 9 bases matching TRBD1. The CDR3 contains 16 residues. The J segment lost 0 bases and the V segment lost 7 bases, leaving 7 bases of the junction unmatched. Germline loops: CDR1 SNHLY, CDR2 FYNNEI.

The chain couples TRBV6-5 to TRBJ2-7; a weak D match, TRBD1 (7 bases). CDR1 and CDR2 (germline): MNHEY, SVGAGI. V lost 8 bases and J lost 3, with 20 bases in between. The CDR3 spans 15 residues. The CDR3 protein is CASRLGAGGLYEQYF. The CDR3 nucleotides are TGTGCCAGCCGTCTAGGGGCAGGGGGACTCTACGAGCAGTACTTC.